The 9 T cell receptor beta chains listed next were all sequenced from one sample in a study of blood T cell repertoires in COVID-19. The data were produced by immunoSEQ multiplex PCR, yet TCRdb's version contains in-frame clones alone and is incomplete. The sample has over 100,000 clones, 87% seen once. Sequenced: peripheral blood. These receptor sequences come from a middle-aged man with acute or convalescent COVID-19.

The chain combines TRBV30 with TRBJ1-3; D gene uncertain. Deletions cut 5 bases from V and 0 bases from J, with 8 bases between. Germline V gene lookup returns CDR1 GTSNPN and CDR2 SVGIG (reference sequence). The CDR3 sequence is 13 residues long. CDR3 bases: TGTGCCTGGGGACTGTACTCTGGAAACACCATATATTTT. It codes for CAWGLYSGNTIYF.

This chain uses TRBV12-3 or TRBV12-4 with TRBJ1-2; D may be TRBD1 (6 bases). Trimming stripped 4 bases from V and 3 bases from J, with 6 bases between. This CDR3 is 12 amino acids long. CDR3 coding DNA: TGTGCCAGCAGTTGGACAGACTATGGCTACACCTTC. It encodes CASSWTDYGYTF.

CDR3: CARGGVETQYF. For the CDR3, the DNA is TGTGCCAGAGGGGGGGTCGAGACCCAGTACTTC. The rearrangement joins TRBV27 to TRBJ2-5, with D possibly TRBD2 on 7 matching bases. The CDR3 spans 11 residues. Germline V gene data show CDR1 as MNHEY and CDR2 as SMNVEV (reference sequence). The germline V and J ends were trimmed by 9 bases and 5 bases, with 10 bases remaining between them.

The gene calls are TRBV2 and TRBJ1-2; unclear D gene. This CDR3 is 14 amino acids long. Germline assignment: CDR1 SNHLY and CDR2 FYNNEI. V lost 6 bases, J lost 4 bases, and 15 bases lay in between. The CDR3 protein is CASRPRTRGYGYTF. The CDR3, as DNA: TGTGCCAGCAGACCCAGGACTCGGGGCTATGGCTACACCTTC.

The chain uses TRBV5-1 and TRBJ1-4; D is ambiguous. The CDR3 runs 13 residues. The germline CDR1 and CDR2 sequences are SGHRS and YFSETQ. V was cut by 0 bases and J by 5 bases, with 5 bases left in between. The CDR3 region is CASSLAENEKLFF. CDR3 in DNA: TGCGCCAGCAGCTTGGCCGAGAATGAAAAACTGTTTTTT.

The chain has TRBV7-9 and TRBJ2-6, with D unresolved. Germline CDR1 SEHNR, CDR2 FQNEAQ (reference sequence). The CDR3 runs 14 residues. Between the trimmed V and J ends, which lost 5 bases and 9 bases, there was a span of 14 bases. The CDR3 DNA is TGTGCCAGCAGCGTTGGAACAGCCGGCAACGTCCTGACTTTC. Amino acids: CASSVGTAGNVLTF.

The rearrangement links TRBV2 to TRBJ1-5; 9 nucleotides line up with TRBD1. Germline V gene lookup returns CDR1 SNHLY and CDR2 FYNNEI. Trimming removed 7 bases from V and 1 base from J; junction bases left unmatched: 14. The CDR3 extends over 18 amino acids. The CDR3 coding sequence is TGTGCCAGCAAGTTATTGGATGGGACAGGGCTGAGCAATCAGCCCCAGCATTTT. It specifies CASKLLDGTGLSNQPQHF.

The chain combines TRBV4-1 with TRBJ2-7; 7 bases agree with TRBD2. CDR3 length: 15 residues. Germline CDR1 reads MGHRA; CDR2 reads YSYEKL. V dropped 1 base and J dropped 3; count of bases not matched to a gene: 6. CDR3 DNA sequence: TGCGCCAGCAGCCAAGCAGGGAGGGCCGGCTACGAGCAGTACTTC. It yields the protein CASSQAGRAGYEQYF.

The chain has TRBV6-6 and TRBJ2-7; 9 bases align to TRBD1. V gave up 4 bases and J gave up 6 bases; unmatched junction bases: 10. Germline V gene data show CDR1 as MNHNY and CDR2 as SVGAGI (reference sequence). The CDR3 runs 15 residues. The CDR3, as DNA: TGTGCCAGCAGTTTCGAGGGACAGGGAAGGGGCGAGCAGTACTTC. This sequence encodes CASSFEGQGRGEQYF.